These T cell receptor beta chains were read from a single sample in a study of neoadjuvant anti-PD-1 for oral cavity cancer. Measured with immunoSEQ multiplex PCR; TCRdb has only the in-frame clones, and not every one. The sample has around 65,000 clones; 85% to 90% are singletons. The specimen was PBMCs, collected after nivolumab (anti-PD-1) treatment. All receptors come from a person aged 35-79 years with oral cavity squamous cell carcinoma. CDR3s include the opening cysteine and the closing phenylalanine or tryptophan. D genes are given only for firm matches. The size entry is marked missing in some rows and otherwise reads once, few, many or a size class.

>.|TRBJ1-3|TRBV7-9|TRBD1
CASSLGQGENTIYF
TGTGCCAGCAGCCTTGGACAGGGGGAAAACACCATATATTTT
>once|TRBJ2-1|TRBV7-3|.
CASSLNSLSNEQFF
TGTGCCAGCAGCTTAAACAGCCTGAGTAATGAGCAGTTCTTC
>.|TRBJ2-1|TRBV14|.
CASSRWASEANEQFF
TGTGCCAGCAGCCGCTGGGCTAGCGAAGCCAATGAGCAGTTCTTC
>.|TRBJ1-1|TRBV9|.
CASSLRTAGKLTEAFF
TGTGCCAGCAGCCTCCGGACAGCGGGTAAGCTTACTGAAGCTTTCTTT
>.|TRBJ2-1|TRBV5-1|.
CASSLTNGEQFF
TGCGCCAGCAGCTTGACTAATGGAGAGCAGTTCTTC
>.|TRBJ1-6|TRBV30|.
CAWSKGTGNSPLHF
TGTGCCTGGAGTAAAGGGACTGGTAATTCACCCCTCCACTTT
>.|TRBJ2-1|TRBV27|TRBD1
CASRPGGMAHEQFF
TGTGCCAGCAGGCCAGGGGGTATGGCCCATGAGCAGTTCTTC
>.|TRBJ2-7|TRBV6-6|.
CASSPRGGLQYF
TGTGCCAGCAGCCCCAGGGGGGGTCTGCAGTACTTC
>.|TRBJ1-5|TRBV6-1|.
CASSVGGRGNQPQHF
TGTGCCAGCAGTGTCGGGGGGCGTGGGAATCAGCCCCAGCATTTT
>.|TRBJ2-4|TRBV6-1|.
CASSERLSKNIQYF
TGTGCCAGCAGTGAAAGGCTATCCAAAAACATTCAGTACTTC
>once|TRBJ2-7|TRBV28|TRBD2
CASSPLAGESEQYF
TGTGCCAGCAGTCCCCTAGCGGGAGAATCCGAGCAGTACTTC
>.|TRBJ1-3|TRBV6-1|.
CASALGPISGNTIYF
TGTGCCAGCGCATTGGGGCCGATCTCTGGAAACACCATATATTTT
>.|TRBJ2-7|TRBV19|.
CASTPTPPYEQYF
TGTGCCAGTACCCCGACACCCCCCTACGAGCAGTACTTC
>once|TRBJ1-1|TRBV29-1|.
CSVQSPLTEAFF
TGCAGCGTGCAGTCACCCCTGACTGAAGCTTTCTTT
>.|TRBJ2-2|TRBV11-2|.
CASSLFIGTNTGELFF
TGTGCCAGCAGCTTATTCATAGGGACTAACACCGGGGAGCTGTTTTTT
>.|TRBJ1-5|TRBV4-1|TRBD1
CASSRGQDNQPQHF
TGCGCCAGCAGCCGCGGACAGGACAATCAGCCCCAGCATTTT